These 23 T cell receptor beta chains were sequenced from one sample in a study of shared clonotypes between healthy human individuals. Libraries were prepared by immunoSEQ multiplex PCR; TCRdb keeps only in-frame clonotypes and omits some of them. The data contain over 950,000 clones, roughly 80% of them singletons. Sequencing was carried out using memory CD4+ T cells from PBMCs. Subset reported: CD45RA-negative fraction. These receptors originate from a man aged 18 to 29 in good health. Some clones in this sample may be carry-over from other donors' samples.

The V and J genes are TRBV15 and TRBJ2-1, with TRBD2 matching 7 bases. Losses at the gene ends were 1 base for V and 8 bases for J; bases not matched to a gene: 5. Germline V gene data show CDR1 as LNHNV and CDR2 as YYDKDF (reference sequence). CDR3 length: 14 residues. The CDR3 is CATSRGAGADEQFF. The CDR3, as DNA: TGTGCCACCAGCAGAGGGGCGGGAGCAGATGAGCAGTTCTTC. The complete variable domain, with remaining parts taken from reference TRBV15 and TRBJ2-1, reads DAMVIQNPRYQVTQFGKPVTLSCSQTLNHNVMYWYQQKSSQAPKLLFHYYDKDFNNEADTPDNFQSRRPNTSFCFLDIRSPGLGDTAMYLCATSRGAGADEQFFGPGTRLTVL.

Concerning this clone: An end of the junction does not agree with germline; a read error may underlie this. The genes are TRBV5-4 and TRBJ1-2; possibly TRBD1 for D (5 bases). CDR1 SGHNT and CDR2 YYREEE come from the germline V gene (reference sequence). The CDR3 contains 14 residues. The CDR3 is CASSLGGENYGYTF. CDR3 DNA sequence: TGTGCCAGCAGTTTGGGGGGTGAAAACTATGGCTACACCTTC.

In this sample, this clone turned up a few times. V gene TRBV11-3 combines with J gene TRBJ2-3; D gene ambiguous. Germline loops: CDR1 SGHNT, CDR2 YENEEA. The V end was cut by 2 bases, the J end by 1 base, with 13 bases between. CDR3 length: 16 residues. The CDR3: CASSLSTDPGTDTQYF. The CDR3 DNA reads TGTGCCAGCAGCTTATCAACCGATCCTGGCACAGATACGCAGTATTTT.

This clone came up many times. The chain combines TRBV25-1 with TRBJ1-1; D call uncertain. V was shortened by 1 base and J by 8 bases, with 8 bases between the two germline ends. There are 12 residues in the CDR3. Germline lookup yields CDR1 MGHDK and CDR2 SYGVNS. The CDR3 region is CASSESRNEAFF. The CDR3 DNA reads TGTGCCAGCAGTGAATCTAGGAACGAAGCTTTCTTT.

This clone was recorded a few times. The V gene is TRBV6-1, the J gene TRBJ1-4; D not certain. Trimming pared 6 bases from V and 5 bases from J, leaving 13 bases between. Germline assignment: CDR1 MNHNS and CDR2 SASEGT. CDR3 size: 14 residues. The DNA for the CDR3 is TGTGCCAGCAGACGCGACAATCCAAATGAAAAACTGTTTTTT. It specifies CASRRDNPNEKLFF.

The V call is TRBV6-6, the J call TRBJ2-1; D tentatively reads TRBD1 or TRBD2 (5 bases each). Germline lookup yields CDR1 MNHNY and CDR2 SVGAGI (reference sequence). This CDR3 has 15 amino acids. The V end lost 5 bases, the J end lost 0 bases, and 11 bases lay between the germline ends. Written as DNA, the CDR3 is TGTGCCAGCAGTCCCAGAGGGGACTCCTACAATGAGCAGTTCTTC. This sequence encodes CASSPRGDSYNEQFF.

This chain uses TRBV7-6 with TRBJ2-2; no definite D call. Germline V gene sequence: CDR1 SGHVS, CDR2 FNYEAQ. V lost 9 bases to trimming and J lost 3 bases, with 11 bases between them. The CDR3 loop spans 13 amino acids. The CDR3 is CASLSGHTGELFF. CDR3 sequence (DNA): TGTGCCAGTCTCTCGGGCCACACCGGGGAGCTGTTTTTT.

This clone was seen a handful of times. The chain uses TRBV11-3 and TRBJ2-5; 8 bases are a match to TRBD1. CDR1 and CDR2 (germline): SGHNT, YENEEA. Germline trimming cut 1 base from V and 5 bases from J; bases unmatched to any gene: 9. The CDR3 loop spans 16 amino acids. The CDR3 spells CASSLGPRGHGETQYF. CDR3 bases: TGTGCCAGCAGCTTAGGTCCCAGGGGGCACGGTGAGACCCAGTACTTC.

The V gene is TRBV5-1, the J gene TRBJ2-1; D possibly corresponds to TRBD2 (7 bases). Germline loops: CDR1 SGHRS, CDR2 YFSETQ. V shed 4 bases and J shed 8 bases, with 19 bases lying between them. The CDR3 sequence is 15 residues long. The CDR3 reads CASSGGASPTDEQFF. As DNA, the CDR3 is TGCGCCAGCAGCGGGGGGGCTAGCCCCACCGATGAGCAGTTCTTC.

DNA of the CDR3: TGCGCCAGCAGCCAGTTCCATCTAGCGGGGGAGGGGAATACGCAGTATTTT. This gives the protein CASSQFHLAGEGNTQYF. This rearrangement joins TRBV4-1 to TRBJ2-3, with TRBD2 identical over 10 bases. V dropped 3 bases and J dropped 7; count of bases not matched to a gene: 13. CDR1 and CDR2 from the germline V gene are MGHRA and YSYEKL. The CDR3 totals 17 residues.

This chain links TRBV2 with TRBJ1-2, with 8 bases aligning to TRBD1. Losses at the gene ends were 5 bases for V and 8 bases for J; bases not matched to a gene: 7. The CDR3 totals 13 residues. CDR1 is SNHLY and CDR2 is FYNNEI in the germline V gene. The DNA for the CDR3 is TGTGCCAGCAGTTCTGGACAGGGACGAGGCTACACCTTC. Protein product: CASSSGQGRGYTF.

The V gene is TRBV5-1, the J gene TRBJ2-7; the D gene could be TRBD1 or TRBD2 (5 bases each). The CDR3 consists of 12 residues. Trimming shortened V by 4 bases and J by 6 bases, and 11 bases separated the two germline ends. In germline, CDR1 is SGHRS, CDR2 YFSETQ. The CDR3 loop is CASSPPGLEQYF. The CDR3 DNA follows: TGCGCCAGCAGCCCCCCGGGGCTCGAGCAGTACTTC.

The CDR3 spells CASSFTLARNIQYF. DNA for the CDR3: TGTGCCAGCAGCTTTACGCTAGCGCGGAACATTCAGTACTTC. V gene TRBV7-8 combines with J gene TRBJ2-4; maybe TRBD2 (6 bases). The CDR3 totals 14 residues. Germline CDR1 SGHVS, CDR2 FQNEAQ. The ends were cut back, 3 bases at V and 7 bases at J, with 13 bases in the middle.

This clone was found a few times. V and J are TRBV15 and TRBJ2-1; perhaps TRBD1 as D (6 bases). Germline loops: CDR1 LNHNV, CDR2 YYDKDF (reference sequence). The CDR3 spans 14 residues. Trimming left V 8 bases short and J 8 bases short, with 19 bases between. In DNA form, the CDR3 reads TGTGCCACCTCCGTCCGGGACATAAGCGATGAGCAGTTCTTC. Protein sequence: CATSVRDISDEQFF.

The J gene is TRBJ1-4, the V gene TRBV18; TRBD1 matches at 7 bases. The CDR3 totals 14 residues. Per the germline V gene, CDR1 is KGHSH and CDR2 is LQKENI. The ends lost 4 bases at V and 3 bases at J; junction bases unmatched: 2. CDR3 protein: CASSRDRANEKLFF. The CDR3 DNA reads TGTGCCAGCTCACGGGACAGAGCTAATGAAAAACTGTTTTTT. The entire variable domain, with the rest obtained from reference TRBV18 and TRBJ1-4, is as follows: NAGVMQNPRHLVRRRGQEARLRCSPMKGHSHVYWYRQLPEEGLKFMVYLQKENIIDESGMPKERFSAEFPKEGPSILRIQQVVRGDSAAYFCASSRDRANEKLFFGSGTQLSVL.

The CDR3 spells CASSFGGAGKNIQYF. Here the CDR3 DNA reads TGTGCCAGCAGCTTCGGGGGCGCAGGGAAAAACATTCAGTACTTC. This sequence joins TRBV5-4 and TRBJ2-4, with D perhaps given as TRBD1 or TRBD2 (6 bases each). CDR3 length: 15 residues. The germline V gene encodes CDR1 SGHNT and CDR2 YYREEE (reference sequence). V shed 2 bases and J shed 4 bases, with 13 bases lying between them.

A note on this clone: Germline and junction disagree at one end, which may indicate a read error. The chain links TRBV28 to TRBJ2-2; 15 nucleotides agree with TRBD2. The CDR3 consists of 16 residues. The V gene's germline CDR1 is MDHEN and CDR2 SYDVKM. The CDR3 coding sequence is TGTGCCAGTCTCGGACTAGCGGGAGGGCGACACCGGGGAGCTGTTTTT. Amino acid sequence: CASLGLAGGRHRGAVF.

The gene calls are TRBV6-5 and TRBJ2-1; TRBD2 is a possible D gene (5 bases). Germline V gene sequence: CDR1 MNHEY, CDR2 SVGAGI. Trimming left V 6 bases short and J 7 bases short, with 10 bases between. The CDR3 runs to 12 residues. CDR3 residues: CASRTSGNEQFF. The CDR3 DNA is TGTGCCAGCAGGACGTCGGGGAATGAGCAGTTCTTC.

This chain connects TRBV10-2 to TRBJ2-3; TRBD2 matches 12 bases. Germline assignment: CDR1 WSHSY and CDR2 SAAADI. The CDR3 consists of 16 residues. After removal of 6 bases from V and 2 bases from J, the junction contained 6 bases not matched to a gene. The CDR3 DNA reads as TGCGCCAGCAGGGTGGGACTAGCGGGCTTCACAGATACGCAGTATTTT. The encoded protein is CASRVGLAGFTDTQYF.

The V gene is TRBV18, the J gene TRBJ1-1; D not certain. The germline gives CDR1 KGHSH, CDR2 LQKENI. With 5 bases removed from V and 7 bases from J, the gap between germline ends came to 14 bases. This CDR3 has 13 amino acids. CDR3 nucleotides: TGTGCCAGCTCAAAGAATGGGCAGGATGAAGCTTTCTTT. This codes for CASSKNGQDEAFF.

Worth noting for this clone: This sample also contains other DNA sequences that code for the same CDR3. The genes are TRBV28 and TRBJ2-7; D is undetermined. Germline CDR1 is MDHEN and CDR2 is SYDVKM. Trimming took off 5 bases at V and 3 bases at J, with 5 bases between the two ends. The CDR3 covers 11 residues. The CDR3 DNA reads TGTGCCAGCAGTCAAAACTACGAGCAGTACTTC. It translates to CASSQNYEQYF.

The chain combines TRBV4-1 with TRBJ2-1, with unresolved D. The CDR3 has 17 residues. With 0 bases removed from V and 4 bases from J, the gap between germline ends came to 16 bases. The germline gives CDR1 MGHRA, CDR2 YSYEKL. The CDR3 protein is CASSQDLRGAGYNEQFF. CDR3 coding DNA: TGCGCCAGCAGCCAAGACCTCCGAGGTGCTGGGTACAATGAGCAGTTCTTC.

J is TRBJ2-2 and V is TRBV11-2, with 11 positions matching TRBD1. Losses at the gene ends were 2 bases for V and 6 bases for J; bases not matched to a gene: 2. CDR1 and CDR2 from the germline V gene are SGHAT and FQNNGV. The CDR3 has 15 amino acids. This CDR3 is CASSLLGQGAGELFF. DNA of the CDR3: TGTGCCAGCAGCTTATTGGGACAGGGGGCCGGGGAGCTGTTTTTT.